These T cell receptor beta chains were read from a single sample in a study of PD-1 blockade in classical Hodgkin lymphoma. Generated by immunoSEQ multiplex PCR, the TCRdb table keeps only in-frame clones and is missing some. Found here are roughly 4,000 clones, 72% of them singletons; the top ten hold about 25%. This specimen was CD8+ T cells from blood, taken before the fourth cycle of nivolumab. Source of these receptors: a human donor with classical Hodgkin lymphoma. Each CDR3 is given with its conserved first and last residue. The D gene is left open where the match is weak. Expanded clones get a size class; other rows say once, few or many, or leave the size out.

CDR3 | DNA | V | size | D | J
CASSPNGQSGGTQYF | TGTGCCAGCAGCCCCAACGGACAGTCCGGGGGGACCCAGTACTTC | TRBV7-2 | few | . | TRBJ2-5
CASSHGGDTQYF | TGCGCCAGCAGCCATGGCGGGGATACGCAGTATTTT | TRBV4-3 | . | . | TRBJ2-3
CASSEYRGFYEQYF | TGCGCCAGCAGTGAATACAGGGGGTTCTACGAGCAGTACTTC | TRBV10-2 | few | TRBD1 | TRBJ2-7
CASSRTYPISEKLFF | TGCGCCAGCAGTAGAACTTATCCCATATCGGAAAAACTGTTTTTT | TRBV5-1 | . | . | TRBJ1-4
CAWRPGQRSNSPLHF | TGTGCCTGGAGACCGGGACAGCGAAGCAATTCACCCCTCCACTTT | TRBV30 | few | TRBD1 | TRBJ1-6
CASSYSLLGGQDEQYF | TGTGCCAGCAGTTACTCGTTGTTGGGGGGGCAAGACGAGCAGTACTTC | TRBV6-5 | . | . | TRBJ2-7
CASSLGPLALTDTQYF | TGTGCCAGCAGCTTAGGCCCCCTAGCACTCACAGATACGCAGTATTTT | TRBV7-9 | . | . | TRBJ2-3
CSVEVRRQEQFF | TGCAGCGTTGAAGTGAGGAGGCAGGAGCAGTTCTTC | TRBV29-1 | . | . | TRBJ2-1
CARDLGGTGELFF | TGTGCCAGAGACCTCGGGGGCACCGGGGAGCTGTTTTTT | TRBV7-9 | few | . | TRBJ2-2
CASSEWGGPSYEQYF | TGTGCCAGCAGTGAATGGGGGGGGCCCTCCTACGAGCAGTACTTC | TRBV2 | . | . | TRBJ2-7
CASSPGLYNEQFF | TGTGCCAGCAGCCCGGGACTCTACAATGAGCAGTTCTTC | TRBV4-2 | . | . | TRBJ2-1
CASSSGLSYEQYF | TGTGCCAGCAGCTCGGGGCTTTCCTACGAGCAGTACTTC | TRBV7-2 | . | . | TRBJ2-7
CASRSSGGVYEQYF | TGTGCCAGCAGATCCAGCGGGGGGGTTTACGAGCAGTACTTC | TRBV28 | . | TRBD2 | TRBJ2-7
CASSYAGYEQFF | TGTGCCAGCAGTTACGCAGGGTATGAGCAGTTCTTC | TRBV7-9 | few | . | TRBJ2-1
CASSLWSLNTEAFF | TGCGCCAGCAGCTTGTGGTCGTTGAACACTGAAGCTTTCTTT | TRBV5-1 | . | . | TRBJ1-1
CASSLVPHRDTDTQYF | TGTGCCAGCAGCTTAGTGCCCCACAGGGACACAGATACGCAGTATTTT | TRBV7-6 | . | . | TRBJ2-3
CASSQARGGPYGYTF | TGCGCCAGCAGCCAAGCCCGCGGGGGCCCCTATGGCTACACCTTC | TRBV4-3 | once | . | TRBJ1-2
CASSQARDGWGADGYNEQFF | TGTGCCAGCAGCCAAGCGCGGGACGGCTGGGGGGCCGATGGGTACAATGAGCAGTTCTTC | TRBV14 | once | . | TRBJ2-1
CASSDSGDYYNEQFF | TGTGCCAGCAGTGATAGCGGGGACTACTACAATGAGCAGTTCTTC | TRBV9 | . | TRBD2 | TRBJ2-1
CASSKEKRTDTGELFF | TGTGCCAGCAGCAAAGAGAAAAGAACCGACACCGGGGAGCTGTTTTTT | TRBV21-1 | . | . | TRBJ2-2
CASSLYRGPSNQPQHF | TGTGCCAGCAGTTTATATCGGGGACCTAGCAATCAGCCCCAGCATTTT | TRBV28 | once | . | TRBJ1-5
CAISEIRTGLAGKDGELFF | TGTGCCATCAGTGAGATACGGACAGGACTCGCCGGAAAGGACGGGGAGCTGTTTTTT | TRBV10-3 | . | TRBD1 | TRBJ2-2